The next 23 T cell receptor beta chains were all read from a single sample in a study of blood T cell repertoires in COVID-19. Profiling relied on immunoSEQ multiplex PCR, and the TCRdb table lists in-frame clones only, not all of them. The sample has roughly 150,000 clones, roughly 77% seen once; the top ten hold roughly 11%. The material sequenced was peripheral blood. These receptors originate from a human donor in a cohort sampled during active COVID-19.

V usage is TRBV4-1 and J usage is TRBJ1-3; D remains ambiguous. The V end lost 0 bases, the J end lost 3 bases, and 15 bases lay between the germline ends. The CDR3 contains 17 residues. Germline CDR1 is MGHRA and CDR2 is YSYEKL. The CDR3 reads CASSQDTSPQRGNTIYF. CDR3 nucleotide sequence: TGCGCCAGCAGCCAAGATACATCGCCCCAGCGTGGAAACACCATATATTTT.

This chain links TRBV6-5 with TRBJ2-1, with D uncertain. The CDR3 runs 14 residues. The V end lost 11 bases, the J end lost 0 bases, and 14 bases lay between the germline ends. Germline V gene sequence: CDR1 MNHEY, CDR2 SVGAGI. CDR3 region: CALARGDSYNEQFF. The CDR3 DNA reads TGTGCCCTGGCGAGAGGAGACTCCTACAATGAGCAGTTCTTC.

The chain uses TRBV30 and TRBJ2-2, with 8 bases that match TRBD2. This CDR3 comprises 16 residues. CDR1 is GTSNPN, CDR2 SVGIG, per germline (reference sequence). V lost 8 bases and J lost 3; bases outside the gene matches: 14. For the CDR3, the DNA is TGTGCCGGAACCCCTCCGGGACTAGGCGACACCGGGGAGCTGTTTTTT. Its protein product is CAGTPPGLGDTGELFF. The entire variable domain, with the rest obtained from reference TRBV30 and TRBJ2-2, is as follows: SQTIHQWPATLVQPVGSPLSLECTVEGTSNPNLYWYRQAAGRGLQLLFYSVGIGQISSEVPQNLSASRPQDRQFILSSKKLLLSDSGFYLCAGTPPGLGDTGELFFGEGSRLTVL.

This rearrangement joins TRBV6-5 to TRBJ1-6; 9 positions agree with TRBD1. Germline-derived CDR1 and CDR2 are MNHEY and SVGAGI. The CDR3 has 13 amino acids. With 8 bases clipped from V and 10 bases from J, the junction kept 6 bases outside the gene matches. DNA of the CDR3: TGTGCCAGCCGGGACAGGGATCTCTCACCCCTCCACTTT. It yields the protein CASRDRDLSPLHF.

This chain joins TRBV10-3 and TRBJ2-5, with 8 nucleotides matching TRBD2. The CDR3 runs 13 residues. Germline values: CDR1 ENHRY, CDR2 SYGVKD. Germline trimming cut 7 bases from V and 3 bases from J; bases unmatched to any gene: 4. The DNA of the CDR3 is TGTGCCATCACCCGAGCGGGGGAAGAGACCCAGTACTTC. Its protein product is CAITRAGEETQYF.

This clone was picked up one time. The rearrangement links TRBV9 to TRBJ2-1; 9 positions match TRBD2. Per the germline V gene, CDR1 is SGDLS and CDR2 is YYNGEE. The CDR3 totals 17 residues. Trimming cost V 2 bases and J 2 bases; bases outside gene matches: 8. The CDR3 protein is CASSVDSGGSAYNEQFF. CDR3 coding DNA: TGTGCCAGCAGCGTTGATAGCGGGGGTTCCGCCTACAATGAGCAGTTCTTC.

The rearrangement links TRBV29-1 to TRBJ2-7; D gene uncertain. V was trimmed by 4 bases and J by 0 bases, leaving 13 bases between them. This CDR3 has 14 amino acids. The V gene's germline CDR1 is SQVTM and CDR2 ANQGSEA. Written as DNA, the CDR3 is TGCAGCGTTGCGGTAGCTGCGAGCTCCTACGAGCAGTACTTC. It yields the protein CSVAVAASSYEQYF.

This chain joins TRBV4-3 and TRBJ2-7, with 9 bases aligning to TRBD1. The CDR3 is made up of 17 amino acids. V dropped 4 bases and J dropped 0; count of bases not matched to a gene: 10. CDR1 is LGHNA and CDR2 is YSLEER in the germline V gene. This chain's CDR3 is CASSPSRQGEISYEQYF. The DNA for the CDR3 is TGCGCCAGCAGCCCGAGTCGACAGGGGGAGATCTCCTACGAGCAGTACTTC.

The genes are TRBV10-3 and TRBJ2-1; D ambiguous. This CDR3 region has 15 residues. Trimming removed 0 bases from V and 7 bases from J, with 13 bases in between. Germline CDR1 is ENHRY and CDR2 is SYGVKD. The CDR3 sequence: CAISESINYGNEQFF. The DNA of the CDR3 is TGTGCCATCAGTGAGTCGATAAACTATGGGAATGAGCAGTTCTTC.

This clone was observed once. The V call is TRBV12-2, the J call TRBJ2-3; the DNA was not compared with TRBD1, the D call given in the table. TRBV12-2 is a pseudogene. The CDR3 totals 16 residues. CDR3 residues: CASRLVPDKYTDTQYF. The CDR3 DNA reads as TGTGCAAGTCGCTTAGTCCCCGACAAATACACAGATACGCAGTATTTT.

The rearrangement links TRBV28 to TRBJ1-5; 7 bases line up with TRBD1. Germline loops: CDR1 MDHEN, CDR2 SYDVKM. The CDR3 covers 15 residues. Unmatched junction bases numbered 7, after V lost 6 bases and J lost 2 bases. Here the CDR3 DNA reads TGTGCCAGCAGCCCGGGACAGTTAGGCAATCAGCCCCAGCATTTT. It translates to CASSPGQLGNQPQHF.

The chain couples TRBV7-9 to TRBJ2-1, with TRBD1 identical over 8 bases. Germline assignment: CDR1 SEHNR and CDR2 FQNEAQ (reference sequence). V shed 1 base and J 0 bases; nucleotides not matched to a gene: 5. The CDR3 spans 17 residues. The CDR3 coding sequence is TGTGCCAGCAGCTTAGGCGCCGGGACAGGCTCCTACAATGAGCAGTTCTTC. Protein: CASSLGAGTGSYNEQFF.

V usage is TRBV12-3 or TRBV12-4 and J usage is TRBJ2-2, with D possibly matching TRBD2 (5 bases). This CDR3 contains 13 residues. Trimming left V 6 bases short and J 4 bases short, with 9 bases between. CDR3 in amino acids: CASSRGITGELFF. The DNA for the CDR3 is TGTGCCAGCAGCCGGGGAATCACCGGGGAGCTGTTTTTT.

This sequence joins TRBV18 and TRBJ2-5; D is perhaps TRBD1 (5 bases). The CDR3 is 15 residues long. Germline-derived CDR1 and CDR2 are KGHSH and LQKENI. V was clipped by 6 bases and J by 4 bases, with 18 bases between them. The CDR3 here is CASSLLVGRGETQYF. The CDR3 nucleotides are TGTGCCAGCTCGCTGTTAGTCGGAAGGGGAGAGACCCAGTACTTC. Looking up the rest from reference TRBV18 and TRBJ2-5 gives the full variable domain: NAGVMQNPRHLVRRRGQEARLRCSPMKGHSHVYWYRQLPEEGLKFMVYLQKENIIDESGMPKERFSAEFPKEGPSILRIQQVVRGDSAAYFCASSLLVGRGETQYFGPGTRLLVL.

The chain couples TRBV7-2 to TRBJ1-2, with D perhaps TRBD1 (5 bases). CDR1 SGHTA and CDR2 FQGNSA come from the germline V gene. V gave up 4 bases and J gave up 7 bases, with 19 bases separating them. The CDR3 extends over 15 amino acids. The CDR3 here is CASSSLSSGGSGYTF. The CDR3 nucleotides read TGTGCCAGCAGCTCCCTCTCTTCGGGGGGTAGTGGCTACACCTTC.

The V gene is TRBV6-5, the J gene TRBJ1-4, with 7 nucleotides matching TRBD1. V was pared by 5 bases and J by 6 bases, with 9 bases of the junction left unmatched. Germline values: CDR1 MNHEY, CDR2 SVGAGI. This CDR3 region has 15 residues. For the CDR3, the DNA is TGTGCCAGCAGTCCCGAGGACAGGCGTGATGAAAAACTGTTTTTT. This translates into CASSPEDRRDEKLFF.

The CDR3 region has the DNA TGTGCCAGCAGCCAAGTAGGCGGGGTGCAAGAGACCCAGTACTTC. It yields the protein CASSQVGGVQETQYF. The chain is built from TRBV3-1 (or the pseudogene TRBV3-2) and TRBJ2-5, with D perhaps matching TRBD2 (6 bases). The V gene lost 1 base and the J gene lost 2 bases, with 11 bases spanning the gap. This CDR3 is 15 amino acids long. CDR1 LGHDT and CDR2 YNNKEL come from the germline V gene (reference sequence).

The rearrangement uses TRBV18 and TRBJ2-1, with 8 bases lining up with TRBD1. Germline V gene data show CDR1 as KGHSH and CDR2 as LQKENI. The CDR3 runs 15 residues. V trimming: 5 bases; J trimming: 0 bases; junction bases outside the gene matches: 3. The CDR3 nucleotides read TGTGCCAGCTCAGTTACAGGGGGCTCCTACAATGAGCAGTTCTTC. It specifies CASSVTGGSYNEQFF.

This clone has just one count. This chain joins TRBV19 and TRBJ2-1; possible D gene TRBD1, 5 bases. The CDR3 extends over 16 amino acids. Per the germline V gene, CDR1 is LNHDA and CDR2 is SQIVND (reference sequence). Trimming took 0 bases from V and 7 from J, leaving 16 bases between them. The DNA for the CDR3 is TGTGCCAGTAGTATAGATCGGCGAAGGGGAAGGAATGAGCAGTTCTTC. This codes for CASSIDRRRGRNEQFF.

The V call is TRBV15, the J call TRBJ1-5, with TRBD1 as a possible D gene (5 bases). The CDR3 loop spans 15 amino acids. The V and J ends lost 4 bases and 4 bases respectively, with 14 bases between them. Germline CDR1 and CDR2: LNHNV and YYDKDF (reference sequence). CDR3 loop: CATSTGFQGNQPQHF. CDR3 DNA sequence: TGTGCCACCAGCACCGGCTTCCAGGGTAATCAGCCCCAGCATTTT. Together with reference TRBV15 and TRBJ1-5, the CDR3 gives the full variable domain: DAMVIQNPRYQVTQFGKPVTLSCSQTLNHNVMYWYQQKSSQAPKLLFHYYDKDFNNEADTPDNFQSRRPNTSFCFLDIRSPGLGDTAMYLCATSTGFQGNQPQHFGDGTRLSIL.

This clone is a singleton in its sample. The chain is built from TRBV5-4 and TRBJ2-7; 9 bases are shared with TRBD1. Trimming cost V 0 bases and J 1 base; bases outside gene matches: 5. The CDR3 has 16 amino acids. Per the germline V gene, CDR1 is SGHNT and CDR2 is YYREEE (reference sequence). CDR3 sequence: CASSLAGGTGSYEQYF. DNA for the CDR3: TGTGCCAGCAGCTTGGCCGGAGGGACAGGGTCCTACGAGCAGTACTTC.

The chain carries TRBV24-1 and TRBJ1-2; 7 positions match TRBD1. Germline assignment: CDR1 KGHDR and CDR2 SFDVKD. Germline trimming cut 0 bases from V and 5 bases from J; bases unmatched to any gene: 2. The CDR3 spans 14 residues. In DNA, the CDR3 is TGTGCCACCAGTGATTTGGACAGGGATTATGGCTACACCTTC. Amino acid sequence: CATSDLDRDYGYTF.

This sequence joins TRBV27 and TRBJ2-3; TRBD2 agrees at 10 bases. CDR3 size: 16 residues. V lost 3 bases to trimming and J lost 6 bases; unmatched junction nucleotides: 9. Germline V CDR1 and CDR2: MNHEY, SMNVEV (reference sequence). DNA for the CDR3: TGTGCCAGCAGTTTGACAGCGGGGGGGCCATGGGATACGCAGTATTTT. Residues: CASSLTAGGPWDTQYF.